The 26 T cell receptor beta chains below come from one sample, sequenced in a study of T cell repertoires in cytomegalovirus infection. Antigen specificity for these receptors is unknown. TCRdb independently ran MiXCR on the reads; one entry per CDR3 protein. The sample shows 95,000 to 150,000 distinct CDR3 sequences, roughly a third of them seen only once. This specimen consisted of CD8+ T cells from cultured PBMCs, obtained from culture after CMV antigen stimulation. All receptors come from a human donor in good health (CMV status not recorded). Some clones in this sample may be carry-over from other donors' samples.

The chain recombines TRBV4-1 with TRBJ1-4; 7 bases are shared with TRBD1. The V and J ends lost 4 bases and 2 bases, in that order; junction bases with no gene match: 7. The germline CDR1 and CDR2 sequences are MGHRA and YSYEKL. The CDR3 has 16 amino acids. In DNA, the CDR3 is TGCGCCAGCAGCCGAGAGAACAGGGGTACTAATGAAAAACTGTTTTTT. It is translated as CASSRENRGTNEKLFF.

The V gene is TRBV7-9, the J gene TRBJ2-7; D ambiguous. Germline V lookup: CDR1 SEHNR, CDR2 FQNEAQ (reference sequence). This CDR3 has 14 amino acids. The V end lost 5 bases, the J end lost 5 bases, and 16 bases lay between the germline ends. The chain's CDR3 is CASSNLLVPNEQYF. DNA for the CDR3: TGTGCCAGCAGCAACCTCCTTGTGCCCAACGAGCAGTACTTC.

This clonotype was detected only a few times. The chain carries TRBV20-1 and TRBJ2-5; 9 bases map to TRBD1. The CDR3 is made up of 17 amino acids. With V trimmed by 3 bases and J by 4 bases, 15 bases remained unmatched. Germline loops: CDR1 DFQATT, CDR2 SNEGSKA (reference sequence). CDR3 nucleotides: TGCAGTGCTAGTCTAACGGCAGGACAGGGGCGAGGAGAGACCCAGTACTTC. It is translated as CSASLTAGQGRGETQYF.

This clonotype was counted a few times. CDR3 bases: TGTGCCAGCAGCAACTACAAGAGTGGACAGGGATTGTGGGACGAGCAGTACTTC. Its translation: CASSNYKSGQGLWDEQYF. The rearrangement links TRBV7-6 to TRBJ2-7; 8 nucleotides line up with TRBD1. The V segment lost 5 bases and the J segment 5 bases; nucleotides outside the gene matches: 20. CDR1 is SGHVS and CDR2 is FNYEAQ in the germline V gene. CDR3 length: 18 amino acids.

V usage is TRBV11-1 and J usage is TRBJ2-7; TRBD1 might be the D (5 bases). Germline V gene lookup returns CDR1 SGHAT and CDR2 FQDESV (reference sequence). This CDR3 spans 15 amino acids. Trimming took off 2 bases at V and 4 bases at J, with 15 bases between the two ends. The CDR3 region has the DNA TGTGCCAGCAGCTTACACCAGGGATTGGAGTACGAGCAGTACTTC. It is translated as CASSLHQGLEYEQYF.

The V and J genes are TRBV9 and TRBJ2-3, with 10 bases that match TRBD2. The CDR3 extends over 17 amino acids. Germline CDR1 and CDR2: SGDLS and YYNGEE. V shed 6 bases and J 5 bases; nucleotides not matched to a gene: 15. In DNA, the CDR3 is TGTGCCAGCACCCTCCATGGGTCAGCGGGGGGGAAAGATACGCAGTATTTT. This gives the protein CASTLHGSAGGKDTQYF.

This clonotype came up a few times. This chain uses TRBV12-3 or TRBV12-4 with TRBJ2-7; D is possibly TRBD2 (7 bases). With 0 bases removed from V and 2 bases from J, the gap between germline ends came to 14 bases. This CDR3 region has 16 residues. CDR3 nucleotides: TGTGCCAGCAGTTTAGCGGGGGGGCCATTCGCCTACGAGCAGTACTTC. Protein: CASSLAGGPFAYEQYF.

This clonotype came up a few times. V usage is TRBV2 and J usage is TRBJ2-3; 10 bases line up with TRBD1. Germline trimming cut 6 bases from V and 6 bases from J; bases unmatched to any gene: 6. Germline CDR1 and CDR2: SNHLY and FYNNEI. There are 14 residues in the CDR3. The CDR3 DNA is TGTGCCAGCAGGGCCGGGACAGGGGACGATACGCAGTATTTT. Translation gives CASRAGTGDDTQYF.

The V gene is TRBV4-2, the J gene TRBJ1-6; tentative D call: TRBD1 (5 bases). V was pared by 1 base and J by 2 bases, with 9 bases between. CDR1 and CDR2 from the germline V gene are LGHNA and YNFKEQ. The CDR3 consists of 16 residues. The CDR3 DNA reads as TGTGCCAGCAGCCAAGCAGGGCTGCCCTATAATTCACCCCTCCACTTT. Protein product: CASSQAGLPYNSPLHF.

This clonotype was detected a few times. V usage is TRBV13 and J usage is TRBJ2-1, with D uncertain. From germline, CDR1 is PRHDT and CDR2 FYEKMQ (reference sequence). CDR3 length: 12 amino acids. V lost 4 bases and J 12 bases, leaving 13 bases between the germline ends. CDR3 in amino acids: CASSYQTTVQFF. Here the CDR3 DNA reads TGTGCCAGCAGCTATCAGACAACCGTGCAGTTCTTC. The whole variable domain, filled in from reference TRBV13 and TRBJ2-1, reads AAGVIQSPRHLIKEKRETATLKCYPIPRHDTVYWYQQGPGQDPQFLISFYEKMQSDKGSIPDRFSAQQFSDYHSELNMSSLELGDSALYFCASSYQTTVQFFGPGTRLTVL.

The chain links TRBV5-6 to TRBJ2-4; D gene ambiguous. This CDR3 has 15 residues. Trimming removed 3 bases from V and 6 bases from J, with 16 bases in between. Germline lookup yields CDR1 SGHDT and CDR2 YYEEEE. The CDR3 sequence: CASSWASLRPNIQYF. The CDR3 DNA sequence: TGTGCCAGCAGCTGGGCTTCCCTCCGGCCAAACATTCAGTACTTC.

This clonotype came up many times. The chain is built from TRBV7-2 and TRBJ2-1, with D possibly matching TRBD2 (6 bases). CDR1 SGHTA and CDR2 FQGNSA come from the germline V gene. The ends were cut back, 8 bases at V and 2 bases at J, with 10 bases in the middle. This CDR3 has 13 residues. The CDR3 nucleotides read TGTGCCAGCGACGGGGGAGCCTACAATGAGCAGTTCTTC. Amino acid sequence: CASDGGAYNEQFF.

The chain recombines TRBV7-8 with TRBJ2-3; D not certain. Germline values: CDR1 SGHVS, CDR2 FQNEAQ. The length of the CDR3 is 14 residues. V was shortened by 1 base and J by 6 bases, with 11 bases between the two germline ends. The CDR3 sequence: CASSLGQGMDTQYF. CDR3 coding DNA: TGTGCCAGCAGCTTAGGTCAAGGGATGGATACGCAGTATTTT.

This clonotype was counted between two and nine times. V gene TRBV6-5 combines with J gene TRBJ2-7; TRBD2 is a possible D gene (5 bases). The CDR3 has 16 amino acids. Per the germline V gene, CDR1 is MNHEY and CDR2 is SVGAGI. V lost 0 bases and J 5 bases, leaving 17 bases between the germline ends. CDR3 bases: TGTGCCAGCAGTTACTCGATGCTCCGGGGTATTGACGAGCAGTACTTC. Translating it yields CASSYSMLRGIDEQYF.

This clonotype has only a few counts. V and J are TRBV27 and TRBJ1-5; 9 bases are a match to TRBD1. There are 16 residues in the CDR3. Per the germline V gene, CDR1 is MNHEY and CDR2 is SMNVEV (reference sequence). With V trimmed by 4 bases and J by 4 bases, 8 bases remained unmatched. As DNA, the CDR3 is TGTGCCAGCAGTTCAGGGACAGGGTTATTGAATCAGCCCCAGCATTTT. It translates to CASSSGTGLLNQPQHF.

The gene calls are TRBV11-3 and TRBJ2-1, with 16 bases that match TRBD2. The ends lost 5 bases at V and 7 bases at J; junction bases unmatched: 8. CDR1 SGHNT and CDR2 YENEEA come from the germline V gene. CDR3 length: 17 amino acids. The CDR3 DNA reads as TGTGCCAGCAGCACGGGACTAGCGGGGGGGCTTGGGAATGAGCAGTTCTTC. The encoded protein is CASSTGLAGGLGNEQFF.

The V gene is TRBV12-3 or TRBV12-4, the J gene TRBJ2-1; D not certain. This CDR3 region has 14 residues. V lost 5 bases and J lost 8, with 16 bases in between. This chain's CDR3 is CASSPFSGIDEQFF. In DNA, the CDR3 is TGTGCCAGCAGTCCGTTTTCTGGGATAGATGAGCAGTTCTTC.

This clonotype came up a few times. The chain carries TRBV10-3 and TRBJ1-5; weak D call: TRBD1 (6 bases). This CDR3 is 15 amino acids long. V lost 3 bases, J lost 3 bases, and 12 bases lay in between. Germline loops: CDR1 ENHRY, CDR2 SYGVKD. Written as DNA, the CDR3 is TGTGCCATCAGTGACGCACGGGACACCAATCAGCCCCAGCATTTT. Amino acid sequence: CAISDARDTNQPQHF.

On this clonotype itself: One end of the junction fails to match germline, which may point to a read error. The chain has TRBV27 and TRBJ2-7, with D unclear. The CDR3 is 13 residues long. The V gene's germline CDR1 is MNHEY and CDR2 SMNVEV (reference sequence). In DNA form, the CDR3 reads TGTGCCAGCAGCTTATCCTTGACCTACGAGCAGTACTTC. Translation: CASSLSLTYEQYF.

The chain is built from TRBV4-1 and TRBJ2-7; 9 nucleotides line up with TRBD1. V lost 2 bases and J lost 3; bases outside the gene matches: 8. The CDR3 runs 16 residues. Germline V gene data show CDR1 as MGHRA and CDR2 as YSYEKL. CDR3 sequence reads: CASSQPRDRAFYEQYF. Written as DNA, the CDR3 is TGCGCCAGCAGCCAACCCCGGGACAGGGCATTCTACGAGCAGTACTTC.

In its sample, this clonotype was seen a few times. The V and J genes are TRBV6-1 and TRBJ2-5; the D is unclear. Between the trimmed V and J ends, which lost 1 base and 5 bases, there was a span of 14 bases. The CDR3 sequence is 15 residues long. Germline lookup yields CDR1 MNHNS and CDR2 SASEGT. CDR3 sequence (DNA): TGTGCCAGCAGTGAAGAAGCGTGGGATCTGGAGACCCAGTACTTC. Translating gives CASSEEAWDLETQYF.

This chain connects TRBV4-2 to TRBJ1-3; TRBD1 might be the D (5 bases). The germline CDR1 and CDR2 sequences are LGHNA and YNFKEQ. V was shortened by 0 bases and J by 1 base, with 10 bases between the two germline ends. The CDR3 is 16 amino acids. The chain's CDR3 is CASSQEPGLSGNTIYF. In nucleotides, the CDR3 is TGTGCCAGCAGCCAAGAACCGGGGCTGTCTGGAAACACCATATATTTT.

The gene calls are TRBV3-1 and TRBJ2-7, with D perhaps matching TRBD1 (5 bases). CDR3 size: 15 residues. Germline loops: CDR1 LGHDT, CDR2 YNNKEL (reference sequence). The V gene lost 1 base and the J gene lost 3 bases, with 13 bases spanning the gap. The CDR3 protein is CASSQGLDTDYEQYF. CDR3 nucleotide sequence: TGTGCCAGCAGCCAAGGGCTGGACACAGACTACGAGCAGTACTTC.

Regarding this clonotype: A read error may be the cause here, since a much bigger clone is one base away. V and J are TRBV9 and TRBJ1-2, with a possible D match to TRBD1 (5 bases). With 2 bases removed from V and 6 bases from J, the gap between germline ends came to 11 bases. The V gene's germline CDR1 is SGDLS and CDR2 YYNGEE. This CDR3 has 13 residues. The CDR3 is CASSVTEKNGYTF. CDR3 sequence (DNA): TGTGCCAGCAGCGTGACAGAAAAGAATGGCTACACCTTC.

The chain employs TRBV7-8 and TRBJ2-1, with D unresolved. CDR3 length: 17 residues. Germline V CDR1 and CDR2: SGHVS, FQNEAQ. The germline V and J ends were trimmed by 1 base and 2 bases, with 15 bases remaining between them. CDR3 region: CASSLDWERAPYNEQFF. In nucleotides, the CDR3 is TGTGCCAGCAGCTTAGACTGGGAACGCGCGCCCTACAATGAGCAGTTCTTC.

The chain has TRBV7-9 and TRBJ2-7, with 15 bases fitting TRBD2. The J segment lost 1 base and the V segment lost 3 bases, leaving 7 bases of the junction unmatched. CDR3 length: 18 residues. CDR1 and CDR2 (germline): SEHNR, FQNEAQ (reference sequence). DNA for the CDR3: TGTGCCAGCAGCTTTCCCGGGGGACTAGCGGGGGGATCCTACGAGCAGTACTTC. This gives the protein CASSFPGGLAGGSYEQYF.